The 21 T cell receptor beta chains given below trace back to one sample, sequenced in a study of T cell repertoires in cytomegalovirus infection. TCRdb re-derived calls from the reads in MiXCR, one entry per CDR3 protein. The table records under 200,000 distinct CDR3 sequences, about a tenth of them present only once. The material sequenced was PBMCs. These receptors all come from a human donor in good health (CMV status not recorded). Some clones in this sample may be carry-over from other donors' samples.

At least ten counts were recorded for this clonotype. The chain is built from TRBV28 and TRBJ1-4; tentatively, D is TRBD1 (6 bases). The V and J ends lost 6 bases and 6 bases respectively, with 14 bases between them. The CDR3 spans 14 residues. Per germline, CDR1 MDHEN and CDR2 SYDVKM. In nucleotides, the CDR3 is TGTGCCAGCAGCAATCGGGGGGCCCATGAAAAACTGTTTTTT. It specifies CASSNRGAHEKLFF.

This clonotype was detected many times. V gene TRBV10-3 combines with J gene TRBJ2-1, with no clear D. Trimming stripped 0 bases from V and 10 bases from J, with 10 bases between. This CDR3 is 13 amino acids long. CDR1 ENHRY and CDR2 SYGVKD come from the germline V gene. CDR3 residues: CAISESELLEQFF. The CDR3 DNA reads as TGTGCCATCAGTGAGTCGGAGCTACTAGAGCAGTTCTTC.

There are many counts of this clonotype. The chain recombines TRBV7-8 with TRBJ2-7; the D call may be TRBD1 or TRBD2 (5 bases each). Trimming stripped 1 base from V and 3 bases from J, with 10 bases between. Germline V gene sequence: CDR1 SGHVS, CDR2 FQNEAQ. This CDR3 has 14 residues. The CDR3 bases are TGTGCCAGCAGCTTAGGGGACGGGGTCTACGAGCAGTACTTC. Amino acids: CASSLGDGVYEQYF.

The chain couples TRBV28 to TRBJ1-3; the match to TRBD1 covers 7 bases. Germline V gene sequence: CDR1 MDHEN, CDR2 SYDVKM. CDR3 length equals 15 residues. V was pared by 6 bases and J by 4 bases, with 9 bases of the junction left unmatched. This chain's CDR3 is CASSPQGTTGNTIYF. The CDR3 region has the DNA TGTGCCAGCAGCCCACAGGGGACGACAGGAAACACCATATATTTT.

The CDR3 region is CASSDLASTDTQYF. The CDR3 nucleotides are TGTGCCAGCAGTGACTTAGCTAGCACAGATACGCAGTATTTT. The chain employs TRBV6-4 and TRBJ2-3, with D unclear. Germline V gene sequence: CDR1 MRHNA, CDR2 SNTAGT. V lost 1 base to trimming and J lost 0 bases, with 5 bases between them. The CDR3 loop spans 14 amino acids.

This clonotype was recorded at least ten times. The chain combines TRBV5-4 with TRBJ2-5; 11 positions match TRBD2. Trimming took 3 bases from V and 5 from J; bases not matched to a gene: 9. Per the germline V gene, CDR1 is SGHNT and CDR2 is YYREEE (reference sequence). The CDR3 length is 16 residues. CDR3 region: CASSSVAGGPRETQYF. CDR3 DNA: TGTGCCAGCAGCTCTGTAGCGGGGGGGCCCCGGGAGACCCAGTACTTC. The full variable domain, in which reference TRBV5-4 and TRBJ2-5 provide the parts outside the CDR3, is ETGVTQSPTHLIKTRGQQVTLRCSSQSGHNTVSWYQQALGQGPQFIFQYYREEENGRGNFPPRFSGLQFPNYSSELNVNALELDDSALYLCASSSVAGGPRETQYFGPGTRLLVL.

The V call is TRBV7-6, the J call TRBJ2-1; the match to TRBD2 covers 11 bases. Trimming cost V 4 bases and J 10 bases; bases outside gene matches: 9. Germline CDR1 reads SGHVS; CDR2 reads FNYEAQ. This CDR3 spans 15 amino acids. DNA of the CDR3: TGTGCCAGCAGCTCATTAGCGGGAGGGCTAGGGGAGCAGTTCTTC. Its protein is CASSSLAGGLGEQFF. The whole variable domain, remainder taken from reference TRBV7-6 and TRBJ2-1, is GAGVSQSPRYKVTKRGQDVALRCDPISGHVSLYWYRQALGQGPEFLTYFNYEAQQDKSGLPNDRFSAERPEGSISTLTIQRTEQRDSAMYRCASSSLAGGLGEQFFGPGTRLTVL.

A few counts support this clonotype. The chain uses TRBV20-1 and TRBJ1-2, with 7 bases aligning to TRBD1. CDR1 DFQATT and CDR2 SNEGSKA come from the germline V gene (reference sequence). The CDR3 length is 15 residues. J was trimmed by 4 bases and V by 6 bases; bases with no gene match: 14. CDR3 in amino acids: CSANPPTGKGYGYTF. The CDR3 DNA reads as TGCAGTGCCAACCCGCCGACAGGGAAGGGCTATGGCTACACCTTC.

A few counts support this clonotype. The V gene is TRBV30, the J gene TRBJ2-1; 12 bases fit TRBD2. V shed 4 bases and J 6 bases; nucleotides not matched to a gene: 10. Germline CDR1 is GTSNPN and CDR2 is SVGIG (reference sequence). CDR3 length: 16 residues. The DNA of the CDR3 is TGTGCCTGGATGCCTAGCGGGAGGGCCGTACGCAATGAGCAGTTCTTC. It yields the protein CAWMPSGRAVRNEQFF.

Many counts were recorded for this clonotype. The chain links TRBV7-9 to TRBJ2-7, with D possibly TRBD2 on 6 matching bases. CDR1 and CDR2 (germline): SEHNR, FQNEAQ (reference sequence). V was clipped by 5 bases and J by 5 bases, with 13 bases between them. The CDR3 is made up of 13 amino acids. CDR3 nucleotide sequence: TGTGCCAGCAGCACCCTGCGGGAAAACGAGCAGTACTTC. This encodes CASSTLRENEQYF. Full variable domain (remainder filled in from reference TRBV7-9 and TRBJ2-7): DTGVSQNPRHKITKRGQNVTFRCDPISEHNRLYWYRQTLGQGPEFLTYFQNEAQLEKSRLLSDRFSAERPKGSFSTLEIQRTEQGDSAMYLCASSTLRENEQYFGPGTRLTVT.

V usage is TRBV19 and J usage is TRBJ1-5; no definite D call. The CDR3 is made up of 15 amino acids. Trimming took 1 base from V and 10 from J, leaving 17 bases between them. Germline V lookup: CDR1 LNHDA, CDR2 SQIVND (reference sequence). The chain's CDR3 is CASSIVRRSGSPQHF. CDR3 DNA: TGTGCCAGTAGTATAGTTCGTCGCAGTGGGTCCCCCCAGCATTTT.

This clonotype was found many times. The V call is TRBV7-8, the J call TRBJ2-2; D may be TRBD1 (6 bases). V was cut by 4 bases and J by 5 bases, with 23 bases left in between. This CDR3 spans 18 amino acids. Germline CDR1 and CDR2: SGHVS and FQNEAQ. CDR3 nucleotides: TGTGCCAGCAGCTCGATCTGGCCCCTGACAGGCCGAACCGGGGAGCTGTTTTTT. Translated, it gives CASSSIWPLTGRTGELFF.

This clonotype has more than one count but fewer than ten. This chain connects TRBV6-2 or TRBV6-3 to TRBJ2-1, with D tentatively TRBD1 (6 bases). The CDR3 totals 12 residues. The germline V gene encodes CDR1 MNHEY and CDR2 SVGEGT. V lost 2 bases and J lost 10, with 9 bases in between. In DNA form, the CDR3 reads TGTGCCAGCAGTTACCAGGGGACCGAGCAGTTCTTC. Translated, it gives CASSYQGTEQFF.

This clonotype was seen at least ten times. This rearrangement joins TRBV6-2 or TRBV6-3 to TRBJ2-7, with a possible D match to TRBD1 (5 bases). The length of the CDR3 is 13 residues. CDR1 is MNHEY and CDR2 is SVGEGT in the germline V gene. Trimming stripped 2 bases from V and 4 bases from J, with 9 bases between. CDR3 amino acids: CASSYQGLYEQYF. CDR3 bases: TGTGCCAGCAGTTACCAGGGCCTTTACGAGCAGTACTTC.

The sample holds a few counts of this clonotype. The J gene is TRBJ1-1, the V gene TRBV7-2, with a possible D match to TRBD1 (6 bases). CDR1 is SGHTA, CDR2 FQGNSA, per germline. The V end lost 5 bases, the J end lost 11 bases, and 15 bases lay between the germline ends. This CDR3 is built from 12 residues. CDR3 protein: CASSRDTGGAFF. The CDR3 DNA reads TGTGCCAGCAGCAGGGACACCGGTGGGGCTTTCTTT.

The CDR3 protein is CASRSRQEAFF. CDR3 DNA: TGTGCCAGTAGGTCCCGACAGGAAGCTTTCTTT. The chain links TRBV19 to TRBJ1-1, with a tentative D call TRBD1 (5 bases). CDR3 length equals 11 residues. Germline CDR1 reads LNHDA; CDR2 reads SQIVND (reference sequence). V lost 6 bases and J lost 8, with 10 bases in between.

This clonotype was counted at least ten times. The chain is built from TRBV13 and TRBJ1-2; a possible D gene is TRBD1 (6 bases). V was clipped by 3 bases and J by 2 bases, with 16 bases between them. The V gene's germline CDR1 is PRHDT and CDR2 FYEKMQ (reference sequence). The CDR3 is 16 residues long. CDR3 sequence: CASSLGRGRGNYGYTF. CDR3 DNA: TGTGCCAGCAGCTTGGGGCGAGGCAGGGGAAACTATGGCTACACCTTC.

At least ten counts were recorded for this clonotype. This rearrangement joins TRBV20-1 to TRBJ1-5; possibly TRBD1 for D (5 bases). This CDR3 is 15 amino acids long. Germline CDR1 DFQATT, CDR2 SNEGSKA (reference sequence). V lost 6 bases to trimming and J lost 3 bases, with 18 bases between them. CDR3 DNA sequence: TGCAGTGCCCCCATAGCAGGGATTCCCAATCAGCCCCAGCATTTT. Protein product: CSAPIAGIPNQPQHF.

This chain uses TRBV28 with TRBJ1-1, with D possibly being TRBD1 (6 bases). Germline V CDR1 and CDR2: MDHEN, SYDVKM. The CDR3 consists of 13 residues. V lost 3 bases and J lost 5, with 10 bases in between. The CDR3 region has the DNA TGTGCCAGCAGTTTCCGGGGGGCGACTGAAGCTTTCTTT. It codes for CASSFRGATEAFF.

The chain joins TRBV2 to TRBJ2-7, with a weak D call TRBD1 (6 bases). Germline CDR1 and CDR2: SNHLY and FYNNEI. V was cut by 5 bases and J by 3 bases, with 14 bases left in between. This CDR3 contains 14 residues. CDR3 nucleotides: TGTGCCAGCAGTCCCCGGGACACCATCTACGAGCAGTACTTC. As protein: CASSPRDTIYEQYF.

This clonotype came up many times. V gene TRBV7-2 combines with J gene TRBJ1-2; a weak D match, TRBD1 (6 bases). Germline loops: CDR1 SGHTA, CDR2 FQGNSA. V gave up 6 bases and J gave up 3 bases, with 11 bases separating them. The CDR3 sequence is 13 residues long. CDR3: CASRLQGDYGYTF. CDR3 sequence (DNA): TGTGCCAGCAGACTACAGGGCGACTATGGCTACACCTTC.